This T cell receptor beta chain was found in a study of read filtering for tumor transcriptome and immune sequencing. Looking at the study overall: Revised staging placed eight or nine patients in R-ISS I, some 17 in II, about seven in III. Transcriptome libraries were built from DNase-treated RNA. TCR-mapped reads were about 4 to 11 million with IR-seq versus roughly 75 to 1,400 with RNA-seq. Study-wide points: Correlation between methods rose after single-read clonotypes were removed.

The library was built from roughly 400 ng RNA with molecular barcoded adaptors for alpha/delta and beta/gamma chains. TCRdb re-derived calls from the reads in MiXCR, one entry per CDR3 protein. Of approximately 38,000 distinct CDR3 sequences listed, roughly 13% are singletons. On this clonotype itself: Its antigen is unidentified.

Germline V gene lookup returns CDR1 SGHTA and CDR2 FQGNSA. This CDR3 contains 13 residues. Trimming took 2 bases from V and 5 from J, leaving 9 bases between them. The clonotype comes from a donor aged 40 or over with multiple myeloma. Sequenced: a population of CD138-negative cells sorted from bone marrow. The chain combines TRBV7-2 with TRBJ2-5, with D unclear. The CDR3 loop is CASSLSMGETQYF. Here the CDR3 DNA reads TGTGCCAGCAGCTTAAGCATGGGGGAGACCCAGTACTTC.